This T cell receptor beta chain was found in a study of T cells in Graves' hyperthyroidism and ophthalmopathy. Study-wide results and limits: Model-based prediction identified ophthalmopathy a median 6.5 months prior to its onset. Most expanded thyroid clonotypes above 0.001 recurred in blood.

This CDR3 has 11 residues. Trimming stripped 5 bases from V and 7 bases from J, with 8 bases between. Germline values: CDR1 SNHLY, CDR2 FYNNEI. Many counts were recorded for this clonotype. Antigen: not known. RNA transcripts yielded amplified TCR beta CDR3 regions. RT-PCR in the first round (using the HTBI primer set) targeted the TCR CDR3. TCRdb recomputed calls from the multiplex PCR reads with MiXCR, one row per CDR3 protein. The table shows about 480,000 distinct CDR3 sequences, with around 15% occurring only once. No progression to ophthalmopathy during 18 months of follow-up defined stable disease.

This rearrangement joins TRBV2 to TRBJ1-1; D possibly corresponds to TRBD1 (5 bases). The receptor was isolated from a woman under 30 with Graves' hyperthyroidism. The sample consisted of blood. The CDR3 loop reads CASSPGHEAFF. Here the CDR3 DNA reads TGTGCCAGCAGTCCTGGACATGAAGCTTTCTTT.